This T cell receptor beta chain is drawn from a study of T cells after posttransplantation cyclophosphamide. Whole-study results and caveats: Tissue-infiltrating T cells from skin or gut overlapped little with blood T cells. After PTCy, TRB diversity resembled that of CNI/methotrexate controls. Later post-transplant blood repertoires were often dominated by donor CD8+ memory clones.

Data came from immunoSEQ multiplex PCR; TCRdb stores just in-frame clones and leaves some out. The data show more than 30,000 clones, with none appearing a single time. The sample holds many counts of this clone. Its antigen is currently unknown. This related bone marrow graft donor gave peripheral blood on the day of marrow donation. Sequencing used PBMCs. This TCR derives from a girl under 18 in good health, CMV-negative, and a related stem cell transplant donor.

The CDR3, as DNA: TGCGCCAGCAGCCCGTACCCGACAGGAACGAGAGCAGGAGAGCAGTACTTC. Protein product: CASSPYPTGTRAGEQYF. The chain recombines TRBV4-1 with TRBJ2-7; D possibly corresponds to TRBD1 (6 bases). Trimming removed 4 bases from V and 7 bases from J, with 26 bases in between. The CDR3 sequence is 17 residues long. The germline CDR1 and CDR2 sequences are MGHRA and YSYEKL.